These T cell receptor beta chains were read from a single sample in a study of blood T cell repertoires in COVID-19. TCRdb's copy holds only in-frame clones and misses some; the assay was immunoSEQ multiplex PCR. Here the sample spans some 210,000 clones, almost 85% being singletons. The sample consisted of peripheral blood. Receptor source: a woman in her 70s with active or convalescent COVID-19. The CDR3 runs from the conserved cysteine through the conserved F or W. A D gene is named only where the DNA matches it firmly. Expanded clones get a size class; other rows say once, few or many, or leave the size out.

J gene: TRBJ2-7
V gene: TRBV7-8
D gene: -
clone size: -
CDR3 DNA: TGTGCCAGCAGCTCGTCGACAGTCCCCATGCGCCTCCACGAGCAGTACTTC
CDR3 protein: CASSSSTVPMRLHEQYF

J gene: TRBJ1-1
V gene: TRBV11-1
D gene: -
clone size: -
CDR3 DNA: TGTGCCAGCAGCCGAAAAGGGTCGGGGATGAACACTGAAGCTTTCTTT
CDR3 protein: CASSRKGSGMNTEAFF

J gene: TRBJ1-5
V gene: TRBV6-5
D gene: -
clone size: -
CDR3 DNA: TGTGCCAGCAAGGCCCCAGGCTCGGTCCAGCCCCAGCATTTT
CDR3 protein: CASKAPGSVQPQHF

J gene: TRBJ2-5
V gene: TRBV7-2
D gene: TRBD1
clone size: once
CDR3 DNA: TGTGCCAGCAGCTTATACAGGGGGCTTGTGGAGACCCAGTACTTC
CDR3 protein: CASSLYRGLVETQYF

J gene: TRBJ2-7
V gene: TRBV7-9
D gene: -
clone size: -
CDR3 DNA: TGTGCCAGCAGCCCCGACGGGGTGCTCTACGAGCAGTACTTC
CDR3 protein: CASSPDGVLYEQYF

J gene: TRBJ1-3
V gene: TRBV30
D gene: -
clone size: -
CDR3 DNA: TGTGCCTGGAGCAGGGCTCAGGGTGGAAACACCATATATTTT
CDR3 protein: CAWSRAQGGNTIYF

J gene: TRBJ2-7
V gene: TRBV4-1
D gene: TRBD2
clone size: -
CDR3 DNA: TGCGCCAGCAGCCTCCGGCCCGGGACTAGCGGGAGAACGAACCCTTACGAGCAGTACTTC
CDR3 protein: CASSLRPGTSGRTNPYEQYF

J gene: TRBJ2-1
V gene: TRBV7-3
D gene: TRBD2
clone size: -
CDR3 DNA: TGTGCCAGCAGCTTTACTAGCGCCAATGAGCAGTTCTTC
CDR3 protein: CASSFTSANEQFF

J gene: TRBJ1-2
V gene: TRBV25-1
D gene: TRBD1
clone size: -
CDR3 DNA: TGTGCCAGCAGTGAAGGACAGGGGATATATGGCTACACCTTC
CDR3 protein: CASSEGQGIYGYTF

J gene: TRBJ2-3
V gene: TRBV12-3/TRBV12-4
D gene: -
clone size: -
CDR3 DNA: TGTGCCAGCAGTTTGAGGAGCACAGATACGCAGTATTTT
CDR3 protein: CASSLRSTDTQYF

J gene: TRBJ1-4
V gene: TRBV5-4
D gene: -
clone size: -
CDR3 DNA: TGTGCCAGCAGCGTCAGACAGGTTGGGGGAGAAAAACTGTTTTTT
CDR3 protein: CASSVRQVGGEKLFF